The clone carrying this T cell receptor (beta chain) was seen a few times. Its antigen is not identified. Sample time point: blood at routine non-recurrence follow-up after resection. Frozen PBMC, nontumor lung or tumor provided whole RNA, which was sequenced unsorted. The CDR3 extends over 15 amino acids. The V end was cut by 6 bases, the J end by 2 bases, with 16 bases between. Germline CDR1 is MNHEY and CDR2 is SVGAGI. All TCR cDNA molecules were individually tagged with a unique molecular identifier. TCRdb re-called the 5' RACE reads through MiXCR, storing one row per CDR3 protein. The sample includes around 110,000 distinct CDR3 sequences, 9% to 15% of them seen just once. The sample comes from a study of spatial heterogeneity in lung cancer. Study-wide background: Untreated early-stage non-small cell lung cancer patients, around 70 in total, were the donors. Any follow-up PBMC samples that were available went on to be sequenced, and the median time to follow-up was roughly two years after resection. Regarding the study as a whole: Ubiquitous expanded tumor TCRs showed up in blood more at resection than follow-up.

The sequence was obtained from a male donor with early-stage non-small cell lung cancer. The sample consisted of PBMCs, taken at follow-up. The chain combines TRBV6-5 with TRBJ2-5; a weak D match, TRBD1 (5 bases). The CDR3 loop is CASRPMTVSQETQYF. The CDR3 DNA follows: TGTGCCAGCAGACCCATGACAGTTTCACAAGAGACCCAGTACTTC.